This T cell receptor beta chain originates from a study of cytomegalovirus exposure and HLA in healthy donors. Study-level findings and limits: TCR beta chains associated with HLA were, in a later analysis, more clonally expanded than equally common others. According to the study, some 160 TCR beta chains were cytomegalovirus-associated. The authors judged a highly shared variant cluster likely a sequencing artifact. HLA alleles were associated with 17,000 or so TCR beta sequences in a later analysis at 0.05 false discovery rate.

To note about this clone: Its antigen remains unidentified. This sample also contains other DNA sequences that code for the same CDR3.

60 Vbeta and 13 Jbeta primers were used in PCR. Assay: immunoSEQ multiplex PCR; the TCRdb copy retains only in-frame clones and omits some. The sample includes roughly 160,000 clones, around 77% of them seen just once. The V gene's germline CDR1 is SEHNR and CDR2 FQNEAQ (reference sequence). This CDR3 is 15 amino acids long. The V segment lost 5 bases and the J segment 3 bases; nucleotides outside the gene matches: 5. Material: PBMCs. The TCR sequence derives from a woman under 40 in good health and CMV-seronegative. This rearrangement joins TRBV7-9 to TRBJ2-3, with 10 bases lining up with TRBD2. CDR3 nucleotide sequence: TGTGCCAGCAGCGTAACTAGCGGGACTACAGATACGCAGTATTTT. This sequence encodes CASSVTSGTTDTQYF.